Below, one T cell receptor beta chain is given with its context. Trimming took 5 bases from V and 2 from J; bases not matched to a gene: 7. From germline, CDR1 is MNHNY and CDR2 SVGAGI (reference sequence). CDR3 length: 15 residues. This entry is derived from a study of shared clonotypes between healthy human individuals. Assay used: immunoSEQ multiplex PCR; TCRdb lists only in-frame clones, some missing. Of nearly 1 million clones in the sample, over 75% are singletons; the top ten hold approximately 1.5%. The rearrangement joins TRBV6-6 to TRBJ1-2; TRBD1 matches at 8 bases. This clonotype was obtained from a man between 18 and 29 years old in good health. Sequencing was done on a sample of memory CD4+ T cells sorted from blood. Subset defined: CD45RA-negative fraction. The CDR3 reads CASSPWTGWNYGYTF. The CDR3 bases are TGTGCCAGCAGTCCTTGGACAGGGTGGAACTATGGCTACACCTTC.